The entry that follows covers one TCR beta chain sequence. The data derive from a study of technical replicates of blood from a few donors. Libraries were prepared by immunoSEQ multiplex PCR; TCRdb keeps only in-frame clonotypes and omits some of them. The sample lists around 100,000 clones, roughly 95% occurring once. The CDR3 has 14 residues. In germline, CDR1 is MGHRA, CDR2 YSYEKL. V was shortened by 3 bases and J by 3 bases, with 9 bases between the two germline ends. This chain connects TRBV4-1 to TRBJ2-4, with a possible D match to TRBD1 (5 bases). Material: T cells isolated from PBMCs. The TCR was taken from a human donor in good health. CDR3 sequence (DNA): TGCGCCAGCAGCCAGCCGACAGTCAAAAACATTCAGTACTTC. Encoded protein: CASSQPTVKNIQYF.